This TCR beta chain was captured by sequencing in a study of blood T cells in healthy people across ages. A second PCR, run for roughly 7 to 11 cycles, used a sample-barcoded 5' primer plus a J-beta primer mix. TCRdb itself ran the 5' RACE reads through MiXCR, one entry per CDR3 protein. The data hold over 950,000 distinct CDR3 sequences, with approximately 50% observed a single time. General study results and limits: Older age went with lower TCR beta diversity per million T cells, in a roughly linear way. Investigators treated diversity estimates from one million T cells as underestimates.

A note on this clonotype: Antigen: not known.

The CDR3 covers 14 residues. CDR1 and CDR2 (germline): MDHEN, SYDVKM. V was clipped by 1 base and J by 8 bases; unmatched bases: 7. The specimen sequenced was blood. This receptor was obtained from a woman aged 55-69 years in good health. The rearrangement links TRBV28 to TRBJ1-2; TRBD1 matches 7 bases. The CDR3 sequence: CASSLSGRGKGYTF. The CDR3 DNA reads TGTGCCAGCAGTTTATCGGGCAGGGGGAAGGGCTACACCTTC.